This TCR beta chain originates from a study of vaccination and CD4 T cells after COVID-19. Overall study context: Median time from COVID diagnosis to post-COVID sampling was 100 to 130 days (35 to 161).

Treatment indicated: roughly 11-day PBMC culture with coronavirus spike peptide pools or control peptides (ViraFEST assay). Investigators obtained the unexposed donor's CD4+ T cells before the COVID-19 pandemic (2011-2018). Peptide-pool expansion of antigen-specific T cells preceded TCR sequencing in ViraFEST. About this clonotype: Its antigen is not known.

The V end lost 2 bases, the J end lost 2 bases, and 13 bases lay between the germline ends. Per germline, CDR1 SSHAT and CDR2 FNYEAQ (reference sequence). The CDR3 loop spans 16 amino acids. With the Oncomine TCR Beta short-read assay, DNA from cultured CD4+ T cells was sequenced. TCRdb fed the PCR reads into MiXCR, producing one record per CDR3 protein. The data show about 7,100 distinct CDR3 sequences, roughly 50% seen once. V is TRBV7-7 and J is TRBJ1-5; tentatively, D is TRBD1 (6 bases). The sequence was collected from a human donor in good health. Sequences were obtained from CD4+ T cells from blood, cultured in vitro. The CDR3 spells CASSLSRGRGNQPQHF. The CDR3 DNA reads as TGTGCCAGCAGCTTAAGCAGGGGACGGGGCAATCAGCCCCAGCATTTT.